This T cell receptor (beta chain) was sequenced in a study of OX40 agonist ivuxolimab in advanced cancers. Broader study findings: Both blood CD4+ and CD8+ T cells showed clonal growth by week 6 at 0.1 to 3.0 mg/kg.

V was clipped by 0 bases and J by 4 bases; unmatched bases: 6. Germline CDR1 GTSNPN, CDR2 SVGIG (reference sequence). This CDR3 contains 14 residues. Here immunoSEQ multiplex PCR was the method, and the copy in TCRdb shows in-frame clones only, minus some. The table lists over 65,000 clones, under 95% of them singletons, with about 10% in the top ten. About this clone itself: Antigen unknown.

This clonotype was obtained from an adult with an advanced solid tumor such as melanoma, head and neck, liver or kidney cancer. V is TRBV30 and J is TRBJ2-7, with 7 bases matching TRBD2. This specimen consisted of CD4+ or CD8+ T cells sorted from blood, obtained in a trial of the OX40 agonist ivuxolimab. This chain's CDR3 is CAWSVGWGGYEQYF. In nucleotides, the CDR3 is TGTGCCTGGAGTGTGGGATGGGGGGGTTACGAGCAGTACTTC.